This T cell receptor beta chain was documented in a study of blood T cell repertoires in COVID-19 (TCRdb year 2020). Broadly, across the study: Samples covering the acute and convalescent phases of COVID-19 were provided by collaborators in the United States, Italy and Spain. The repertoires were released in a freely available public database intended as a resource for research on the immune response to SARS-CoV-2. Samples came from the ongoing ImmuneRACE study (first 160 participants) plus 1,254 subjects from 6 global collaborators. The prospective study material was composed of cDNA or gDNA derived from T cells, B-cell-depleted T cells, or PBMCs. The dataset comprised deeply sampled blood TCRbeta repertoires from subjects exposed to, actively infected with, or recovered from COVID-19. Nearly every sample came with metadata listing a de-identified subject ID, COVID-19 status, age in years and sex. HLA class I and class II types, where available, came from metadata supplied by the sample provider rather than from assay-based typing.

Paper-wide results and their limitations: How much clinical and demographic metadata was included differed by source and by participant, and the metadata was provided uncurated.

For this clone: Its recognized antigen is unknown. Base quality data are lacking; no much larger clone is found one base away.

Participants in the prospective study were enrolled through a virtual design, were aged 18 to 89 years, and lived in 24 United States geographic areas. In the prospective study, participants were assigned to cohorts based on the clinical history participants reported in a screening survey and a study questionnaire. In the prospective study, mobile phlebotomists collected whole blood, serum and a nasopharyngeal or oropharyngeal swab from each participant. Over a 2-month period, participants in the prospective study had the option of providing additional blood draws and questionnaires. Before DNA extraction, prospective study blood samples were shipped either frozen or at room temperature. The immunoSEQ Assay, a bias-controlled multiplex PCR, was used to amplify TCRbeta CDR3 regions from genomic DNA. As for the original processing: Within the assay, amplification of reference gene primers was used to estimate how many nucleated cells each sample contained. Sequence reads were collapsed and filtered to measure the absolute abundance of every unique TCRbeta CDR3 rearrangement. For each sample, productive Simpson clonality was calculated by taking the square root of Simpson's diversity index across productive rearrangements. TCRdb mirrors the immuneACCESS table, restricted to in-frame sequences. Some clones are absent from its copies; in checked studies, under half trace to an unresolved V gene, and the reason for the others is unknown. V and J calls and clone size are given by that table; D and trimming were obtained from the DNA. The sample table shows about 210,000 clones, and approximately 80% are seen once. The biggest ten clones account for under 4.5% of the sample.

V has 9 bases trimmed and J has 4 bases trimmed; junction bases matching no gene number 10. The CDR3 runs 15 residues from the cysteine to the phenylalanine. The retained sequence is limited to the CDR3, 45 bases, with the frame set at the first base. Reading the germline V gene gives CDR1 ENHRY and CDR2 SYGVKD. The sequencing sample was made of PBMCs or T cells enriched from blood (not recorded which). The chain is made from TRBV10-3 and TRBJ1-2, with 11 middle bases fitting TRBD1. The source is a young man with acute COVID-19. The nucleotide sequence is TGTGCCATTGAATCACTGGGACAGGGGGGCTATGGCTACACCTTC. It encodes CAIESLGQGGYGYTF.